This T cell receptor (beta chain) was recovered during a study of shared clonotypes between healthy human individuals. Study-level information: Donors consisted of a couple of women and a few men between 18 and 49.

Study-wide results and caveats: Blood alone was sampled, and tissue repertoires likely differ.

V was cut by 6 bases and J by 2 bases, with 11 bases left in between. Germline CDR1 MNHEY, CDR2 SMNVEV (reference sequence). The length of the CDR3 is 14 residues. Clones were read by immunoSEQ multiplex PCR, and TCRdb kept only the in-frame ones, dropping some. The table shows around 2.5 million clones, with 90% to 95% occurring only once. Turning to this clone: Its antigen is not known.

The study separated CD4+ cells into CD45RA+ naive and CD45RA-negative memory subsets. The TCR was taken from a man younger than 30 in good health. Some clones in this sample may be carry-over from other donors' samples. The chain has TRBV27 and TRBJ1-3; maybe TRBD1 (6 bases). Sequences were obtained from naive CD4+ T cells from PBMCs. Specified subset: CD45RA+ positively selected. The CDR3 coding sequence is TGTGCCAGCAGGGATACAGGGCCTGGAAACACCATATATTTT. This encodes CASRDTGPGNTIYF.